These T cell receptor beta chains were read from a single sample in a study of T cells in Graves' hyperthyroidism and ophthalmopathy. MiXCR, run by TCRdb on the multiplex PCR reads, gives a single entry per CDR3 protein. Here the sample spans approximately 260,000 distinct CDR3 sequences, roughly 15% being singletons. Sequenced sample: blood. The receptors derive from a woman between 50 and 59 years old with Graves' hyperthyroidism that later progressed to Graves' ophthalmopathy. The CDR3 runs from the conserved cysteine through the conserved F or W. Fields, in order: J gene, clone size, V gene, D gene, CDR3 protein. A D gene is named only where the DNA matches it firmly. Clone size is shown for a subset of rows, as once, few, many or a class of expanded clone.

>TRBJ2-3|many|TRBV20-1|TRBD2
CSARRGRADTQYF
>TRBJ2-3|many|TRBV7-3|TRBD1
CASSSRTGLTDTQYF
>TRBJ1-1|many|TRBV28|TRBD1
CASSILQGAGPEAFF
>TRBJ2-2|many|TRBV28|NA
CASSLEEPPGELFF
>TRBJ1-1|NA|TRBV30|NA
CAWSGQMNTEAFF
>TRBJ2-7|many|TRBV18|NA
CASSGFSYEQYF
>TRBJ1-1|many|TRBV7-9|TRBD1
CASSLQGARTEAFF
>TRBJ2-5|many|TRBV9|NA
CASSVGQIETQYF
>TRBJ2-5|once|TRBV20-1|TRBD2
CSAGDSGRVQETQYF
>TRBJ1-1|few|TRBV4-1|TRBD1
CASSQDLVGQGYVAFF
>TRBJ2-7|many|TRBV7-3|TRBD2
CASSLTAASGMDEQYF
>TRBJ2-5|NA|TRBV5-1|TRBD2
CASSSELAGGPLGGSETQYF
>TRBJ1-2|many|TRBV10-3|NA
CAISVDVNYGYTF
>TRBJ2-5|many|TRBV5-1|NA
CASSLPTRRWDETQYF
>TRBJ2-1|many|TRBV10-3|NA
CAIRETGYNEQFF
>TRBJ2-5|many|TRBV27|TRBD2
CASSFWGAGGGQETQYF
>TRBJ1-4|many|TRBV2|NA
CASGGGAHPSEKLFF
>TRBJ2-5|few|TRBV7-9|TRBD2
CASSPGTSGRDETQYF
>TRBJ2-1|many|TRBV12-3/TRBV12-4|TRBD1
CASSPLSGTGVEVEQFF
>TRBJ1-1|many|TRBV28|NA
CASIEEAFF
>TRBJ1-5|many|TRBV30|NA
CAWSAPGRGPQHF
>TRBJ2-3|many|TRBV5-1|NA
CASSLVQAGDTQYF
>TRBJ2-5|many|TRBV30|NA
CAWSVLGGQETQYF
>TRBJ1-5|few|TRBV20-1|TRBD1
CSASGTGDQPQHF
>TRBJ2-1|many|TRBV5-1|TRBD2
CASSLGLAGASSYNEQFF
>TRBJ2-1|many|TRBV7-9|TRBD2
CASSLAAGVINEQFF
>TRBJ2-2|few|TRBV25-1|NA
CASSAGGELFF
>TRBJ2-4|few|TRBV27|TRBD2
CASSRLAGSSIAKDIQYF
>TRBJ2-3|NA|TRBV12-3/TRBV12-4|NA
CASSFGQTSTDTQYF
>TRBJ2-6|few|TRBV5-6|NA
CASSLVQPVSGANVLTF
>TRBJ2-1|NA|TRBV12-3/TRBV12-4|NA
CASSFSLTYYNEQFF
>TRBJ2-1|many|TRBV7-9|TRBD2
CASSSLGGGPEQFF
>TRBJ1-1|many|TRBV18|NA
CASSLGQPNTEAFF
>TRBJ2-1|NA|TRBV10-3|NA
CAISESSLGAKNEQFF
>TRBJ2-1|many|TRBV7-2|NA
CASSLDSGLGNEQFF
>TRBJ1-5|many|TRBV7-3|NA
CASSLSRGQPQHF
>TRBJ2-5|many|TRBV5-1|NA
CASSLVPTQETQYF
>TRBJ2-1|many|TRBV7-6|TRBD1
CASRRDRGDNEQFF
>TRBJ1-2|NA|TRBV19|TRBD1
CAIHRGDGYGYTF
>TRBJ2-5|NA|TRBV18|TRBD2
CASSHGRDETQYF
>TRBJ2-5|NA|TRBV7-3|NA
CASSLGTLETQYF
>TRBJ1-4|many|TRBV5-8|NA
CASSLTGSGEKLFF
>TRBJ1-1|NA|TRBV30|TRBD1
CAWSRQGVSEAFF
>TRBJ2-1|many|TRBV11-3|TRBD2
CASSWTSGFYNEQFF
>TRBJ2-7|many|TRBV6-1|NA
CASSGGGRGWTEQYF